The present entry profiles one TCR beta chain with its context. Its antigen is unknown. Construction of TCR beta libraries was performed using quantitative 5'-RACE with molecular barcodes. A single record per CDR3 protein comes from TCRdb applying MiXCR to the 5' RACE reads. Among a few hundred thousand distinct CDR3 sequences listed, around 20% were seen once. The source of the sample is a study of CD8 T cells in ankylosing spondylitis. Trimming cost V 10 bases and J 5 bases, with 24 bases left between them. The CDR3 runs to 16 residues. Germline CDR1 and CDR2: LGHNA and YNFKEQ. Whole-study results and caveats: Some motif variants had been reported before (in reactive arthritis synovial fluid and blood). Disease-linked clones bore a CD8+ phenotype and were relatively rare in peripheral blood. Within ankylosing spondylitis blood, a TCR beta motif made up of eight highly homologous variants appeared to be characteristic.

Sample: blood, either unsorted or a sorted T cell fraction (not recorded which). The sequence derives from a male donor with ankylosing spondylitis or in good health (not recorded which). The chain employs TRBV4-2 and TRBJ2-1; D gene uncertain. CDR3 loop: CATTPTARFDDNEQFF. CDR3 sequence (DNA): TGTGCCACCACACCCACGGCCAGATTCGATGACAATGAGCAGTTCTTC.